These 11 T cell receptor beta chains were sequenced from one sample in a study of T cells in Graves' hyperthyroidism and ophthalmopathy. Amplification targeted TCR beta CDR3 regions from RNA transcripts. The primer set for the first-round RT-PCR of the TCR CDR3 was HTBI. TCRdb used MiXCR to reprocess the multiplex PCR reads, holding one entry per CDR3 protein. The sample includes a few hundred thousand distinct CDR3 sequences, about 45% of them seen just once. Sequencing was done on a sample of peripheral blood or thyroid tissue (not recorded which). The receptors derive from a woman aged 18-29 years with Graves' hyperthyroidism.

This clonotype was seen repeatedly, ten times or more. This rearrangement joins TRBV6-1 to TRBJ1-5; unclear D gene. The CDR3 spans 15 residues. V was pared by 6 bases and J by 0 bases, with 12 bases between. Germline V gene data show CDR1 as MNHNS and CDR2 as SASEGT. The CDR3 loop reads CASRGSYSSNQPQHF. The CDR3 region has the DNA TGTGCCAGCAGGGGGTCCTACAGTAGCAATCAGCCCCAGCATTTT.

The chain has TRBV7-9 and TRBJ1-4; TRBD1 matches at 8 bases. The junction had 11 bases not matched to a gene; V was cut back by 4 bases and J by 7 bases. The CDR3 length is 16 residues. Germline CDR1 SEHNR, CDR2 FQNEAQ (reference sequence). Written as DNA, the CDR3 is TGTGCCAGCAGCTGGACAGGGACCTCATATGGTGAAAAACTGTTTTTT. It specifies CASSWTGTSYGEKLFF.

The chain recombines TRBV11-3 with TRBJ1-2; a weak D match, TRBD1 (5 bases). CDR1 is SGHNT, CDR2 YENEEA, per germline. Trimming removed 5 bases from V and 4 bases from J, with 17 bases in between. The CDR3 is 15 amino acids. The DNA of the CDR3 is TGTGCCAGCAGCCGACAGCGGGACGAGGGCTATGGCTACACCTTC. As protein: CASSRQRDEGYGYTF. Together with reference TRBV11-3 and TRBJ1-2, the CDR3 gives the full variable domain: EAGVVQSPRYKIIEKKQPVAFWCNPISGHNTLYWYLQNLGQGPELLIRYENEEAVDDSQLPKDRFSAERLKGVDSTLKIQPAELGDSAVYLCASSRQRDEGYGYTFGSGTRLTVV.

The CDR3, as DNA: TGCAGCGTTACACAGGGGGCAGAGACCCAGTACTTC. This translates into CSVTQGAETQYF. The V call is TRBV29-1, the J call TRBJ2-5, with 9 bases that match TRBD1. Germline-derived CDR1 and CDR2 are SQVTM and ANQGSEA. J lost 4 bases, V lost 5 bases, and 2 bases had no gene match. The CDR3 length is 12 residues.

CDR3 protein: CASSPSDYTF. The CDR3 DNA sequence: TGTGCCAGCAGCCCAAGCGACTACACCTTC. The genes are TRBV7-3 and TRBJ1-2, with no clear D. The CDR3 loop spans 10 amino acids. The V and J ends lost 5 bases and 10 bases respectively, with 8 bases between them. CDR1 is SGHTA and CDR2 is FQGTGA in the germline V gene.

This sequence joins TRBV29-1 and TRBJ1-2; 8 bases match TRBD1. In germline, CDR1 is SQVTM, CDR2 ANQGSEA. There are 12 residues in the CDR3. The V gene end was trimmed by 7 bases and the J gene end by 4 bases; junction bases not matched to a gene: 5. CDR3 DNA: TGCAGCGCCTCAGGGGGCCGCTATGGCTACACCTTC. Amino acids: CSASGGRYGYTF. Full variable domain (outside the CDR3, taken from reference TRBV29-1 and TRBJ1-2): SAVISQKPSRDICQRGTSLTIQCQVDSQVTMMFWYRQQPGQSLTLIATANQGSEATYESGFVIDKFPISRPNLTFSTLTVSNMSPEDSSIYLCSASGGRYGYTFGSGTRLTVV.

A few counts support this clonotype. This rearrangement joins TRBV6-5 to TRBJ1-1; D is uncertain. Germline V gives CDR1 MNHEY, CDR2 SVGAGI. This CDR3 comprises 15 residues. Trimming cost V 5 bases and J 2 bases, with 15 bases left between them. This chain's CDR3 is CASSDWIWENTEAFF. The CDR3 DNA follows: TGTGCCAGCAGTGATTGGATCTGGGAAAACACTGAAGCTTTCTTT.

This clonotype showed up just a few times. This rearrangement joins TRBV6-2 or TRBV6-3 to TRBJ1-2; no reliable D call. Germline CDR1 is MNHEY and CDR2 is SVGEGT. This CDR3 has 14 residues. Trimming pared 2 bases from V and 4 bases from J, leaving 11 bases between. CDR3: CASSYAPAFYGYTF. The CDR3 nucleotides are TGTGCCAGCAGTTACGCACCAGCCTTCTATGGCTACACCTTC.

In its sample, this clonotype was seen many times. Here the CDR3 DNA reads TGTGCCAGCAGCACCGGGACTAGCGGGACCTACGAGCAGTACTTC. This encodes CASSTGTSGTYEQYF. The J gene is TRBJ2-7, the V gene TRBV11-1; 13 bases line up with TRBD2. Germline loops: CDR1 SGHAT, CDR2 FQDESV (reference sequence). This CDR3 spans 15 amino acids. J gave up 2 bases and V 5 bases, and 3 bases lay outside the gene matches. Filled out from reference TRBV11-1 and TRBJ2-7, the complete variable domain reads EAEVAQSPRYKITEKSQAVAFWCDPISGHATLYWYRQILGQGPELLVQFQDESVVDDSQLPKDRFSAERLKGVDSTLKIQPAELGDSAMYLCASSTGTSGTYEQYFGPGTRLTVT.

The rearrangement links TRBV4-2 to TRBJ1-4; D is possibly TRBD1 (5 bases). The CDR3 covers 13 residues. Germline CDR1 and CDR2: LGHNA and YNFKEQ. Trimming took 0 bases from V and 11 from J, leaving 10 bases between them. The CDR3 here is CASSQDGGRKLFF. CDR3 nucleotide sequence: TGTGCCAGCAGCCAAGATGGGGGAAGGAAACTGTTTTTT.

This clonotype was counted ten times or more. The gene calls are TRBV12-3 or TRBV12-4 and TRBJ2-5, with 13 bases identical to TRBD2. This CDR3 region has 15 residues. J gave up 2 bases and V 7 bases, and 4 bases lay outside the gene matches. This CDR3 is CASNKGLAGQETQYF. The CDR3 DNA reads TGTGCCAGCAACAAGGGACTAGCGGGACAAGAGACCCAGTACTTC.